This TCR beta chain was recovered during a study of shared clonotypes between healthy human individuals. Profiling relied on immunoSEQ multiplex PCR, and the TCRdb table lists in-frame clones only, not all of them. The data show 2 million to 2.5 million clones, approximately 94% seen once. Germline CDR1 reads SGHTA; CDR2 reads FQGTGA. The CDR3 runs to 14 residues. V lost 2 bases and J 2 bases, leaving 9 bases between the germline ends. Sequencing was carried out using naive CD4+ T cells from PBMCs. Subset denoted: CD45RA+ positively selected. The sequence was collected from a young man in good health. Some clones in this sample may be carry-over from other donors' samples. This rearrangement joins TRBV7-3 to TRBJ2-5; D is tentatively TRBD1 or TRBD2 (5 bases each). This CDR3 is CASSLHGAQETQYF. The CDR3 bases are TGTGCCAGCAGCTTACACGGGGCGCAAGAGACCCAGTACTTC.